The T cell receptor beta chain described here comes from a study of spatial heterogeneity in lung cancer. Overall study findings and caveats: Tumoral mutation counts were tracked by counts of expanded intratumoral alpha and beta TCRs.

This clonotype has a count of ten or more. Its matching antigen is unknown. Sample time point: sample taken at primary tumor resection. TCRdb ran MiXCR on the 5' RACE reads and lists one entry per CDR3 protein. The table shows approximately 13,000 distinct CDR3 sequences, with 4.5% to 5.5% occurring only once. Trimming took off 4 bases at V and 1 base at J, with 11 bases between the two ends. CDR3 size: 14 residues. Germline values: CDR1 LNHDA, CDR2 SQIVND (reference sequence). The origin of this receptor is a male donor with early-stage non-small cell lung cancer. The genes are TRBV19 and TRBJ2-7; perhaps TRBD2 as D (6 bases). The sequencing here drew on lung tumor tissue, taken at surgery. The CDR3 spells CASSTPGASYEQYF. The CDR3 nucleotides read TGTGCCAGTAGTACCCCGGGAGCTTCCTACGAGCAGTACTTC.